The T cell receptor beta chain under discussion was sequenced for a study of Ad26.COV2.S vaccination and SARS-CoV-2 variants. CDR3 size: 16 residues. Per the germline V gene, CDR1 is SGHDT and CDR2 is YYEEEE. V lost 1 base and J lost 2, with 14 bases in between. Treatment here: about 20 received Ad26.COV2.S at low or high dose, single or two shots; several received placebo; per-sample allocation not given. Sampling was done on day 63 after the first vaccine or placebo injection. Produced via immunoSEQ multiplex PCR; TCRdb's table is partial and in-frame only. The sample lists about 350,000 clones; roughly 90% were seen once.

The material sequenced was peripheral blood, taken in a trial of Ad26.COV2.S vaccine versus placebo. The source of this sequence is a person aged 18-65 years who received the Ad26.COV2.S COVID-19 vaccine or a placebo. The rearrangement uses TRBV5-6 and TRBJ2-3; D not certain. CDR3: CASSLRTSPITDTQYF. The CDR3 DNA sequence: TGTGCCAGCAGCTTGAGGACCAGCCCTATCACAGATACGCAGTATTTT.